The text below deals with one TCR beta chain. The second PCR ran roughly 6 to 11 cycles with a sample-barcoded 5' primer and J-beta primers. TCRdb re-analysed the 5' RACE reads in MiXCR, keeping a single row per CDR3 protein. The sample yields around 1.5 million distinct CDR3 sequences, 42% seen once. With 2 bases removed from V and 6 bases from J, the gap between germline ends came to 11 bases. Germline V gene lookup returns CDR1 DFQATT and CDR2 SNEGSKA (reference sequence). This CDR3 region has 13 residues. The source of the sample is a study of blood T cells in healthy people across ages. The V gene is TRBV20-1, the J gene TRBJ2-1; possible D gene TRBD1, 6 bases. Sequencing was performed on blood. This clonotype was obtained from a woman aged 18 to 35 in good health. CDR3 residues: CSARQGNCNEQFF. In DNA form, the CDR3 reads TGCAGTGCTAGACAGGGGAATTGCAATGAGCAGTTCTTC.